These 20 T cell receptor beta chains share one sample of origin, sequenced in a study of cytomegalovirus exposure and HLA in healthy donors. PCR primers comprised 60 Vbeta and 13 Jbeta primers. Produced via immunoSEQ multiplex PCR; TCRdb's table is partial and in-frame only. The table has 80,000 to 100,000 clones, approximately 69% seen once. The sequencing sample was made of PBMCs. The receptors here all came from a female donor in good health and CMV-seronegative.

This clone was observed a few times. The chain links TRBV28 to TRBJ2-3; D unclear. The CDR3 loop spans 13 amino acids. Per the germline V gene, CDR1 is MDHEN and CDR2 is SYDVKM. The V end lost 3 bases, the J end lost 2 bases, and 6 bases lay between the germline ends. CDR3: CASSFANTDTQYF. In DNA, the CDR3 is TGTGCCAGCAGTTTCGCGAACACAGATACGCAGTATTTT. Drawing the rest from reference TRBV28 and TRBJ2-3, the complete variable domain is DVKVTQSSRYLVKRTGEKVFLECVQDMDHENMFWYRQDPGLGLRLIYFSYDVKMKEKGDIPEGYSVSREKKERFSLILESASTNQTSMYLCASSFANTDTQYFGPGTRLTVL.

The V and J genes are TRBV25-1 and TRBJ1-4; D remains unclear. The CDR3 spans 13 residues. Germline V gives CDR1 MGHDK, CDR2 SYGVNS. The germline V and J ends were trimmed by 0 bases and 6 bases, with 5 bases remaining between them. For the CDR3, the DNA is TGTGCCAGCAGTGAATATTCGGATGAAAAACTGTTTTTT. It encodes CASSEYSDEKLFF.

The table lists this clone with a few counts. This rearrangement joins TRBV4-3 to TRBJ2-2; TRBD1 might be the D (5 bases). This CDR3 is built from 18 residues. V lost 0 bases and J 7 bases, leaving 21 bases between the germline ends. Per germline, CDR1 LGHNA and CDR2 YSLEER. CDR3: CASSQDLGRNRNGGELFF. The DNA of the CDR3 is TGCGCCAGCAGCCAAGATCTTGGGCGGAACAGGAACGGCGGGGAGCTGTTTTTT.

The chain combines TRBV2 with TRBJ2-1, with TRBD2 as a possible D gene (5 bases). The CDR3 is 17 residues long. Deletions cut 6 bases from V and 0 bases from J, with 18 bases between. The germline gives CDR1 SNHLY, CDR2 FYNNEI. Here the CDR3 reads CASRAPNSASSYNEQFF. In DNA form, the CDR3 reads TGTGCCAGCAGGGCGCCGAATAGCGCTTCCTCCTACAATGAGCAGTTCTTC. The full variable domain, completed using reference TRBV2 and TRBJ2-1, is EPEVTQTPSHQVTQMGQEVILRCVPISNHLYFYWYRQILGQKVEFLVSFYNNEISEKSEIFDDQFSVERPDGSNFTLKIRSTKLEDSAMYFCASRAPNSASSYNEQFFGPGTRLTVL.

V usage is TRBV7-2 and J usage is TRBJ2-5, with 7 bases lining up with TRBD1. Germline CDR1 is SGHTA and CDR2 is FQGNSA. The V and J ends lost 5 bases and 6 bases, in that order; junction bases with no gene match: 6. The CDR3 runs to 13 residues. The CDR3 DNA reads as TGTGCCAGCAGCACCGACAGGGAAAAGACCCAGTACTTC. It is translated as CASSTDREKTQYF. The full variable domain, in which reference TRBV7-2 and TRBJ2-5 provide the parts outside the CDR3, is GAGVSQSPSNKVTEKGKDVELRCDPISGHTALYWYRQSLGQGLEFLIYFQGNSAPDKSGLPSDRFSAERTGGSVSTLTIQRTQQEDSAVYLCASSTDREKTQYFGPGTRLLVL.

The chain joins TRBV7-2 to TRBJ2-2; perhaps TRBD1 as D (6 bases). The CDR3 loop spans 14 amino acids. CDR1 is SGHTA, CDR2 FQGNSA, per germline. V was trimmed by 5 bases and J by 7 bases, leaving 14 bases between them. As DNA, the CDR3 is TGTGCCAGCAGCCGACAGGTGCAGGGCGGGGAGCTGTTTTTT. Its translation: CASSRQVQGGELFF.

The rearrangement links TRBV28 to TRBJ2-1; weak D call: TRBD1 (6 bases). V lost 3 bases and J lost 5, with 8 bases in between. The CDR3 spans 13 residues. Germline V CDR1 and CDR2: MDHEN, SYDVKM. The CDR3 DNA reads TGTGCCAGCAGTTTTCAGGGGAACAATGAGCAGTTCTTC. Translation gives CASSFQGNNEQFF.

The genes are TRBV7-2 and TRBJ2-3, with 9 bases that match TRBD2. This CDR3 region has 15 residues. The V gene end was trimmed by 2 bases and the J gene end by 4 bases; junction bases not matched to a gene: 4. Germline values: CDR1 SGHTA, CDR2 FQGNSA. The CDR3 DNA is TGTGCCAGCAGCTTATATGCGGGAGGGTCAGATACGCAGTATTTT. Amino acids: CASSLYAGGSDTQYF. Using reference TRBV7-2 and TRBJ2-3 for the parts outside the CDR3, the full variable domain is GAGVSQSPSNKVTEKGKDVELRCDPISGHTALYWYRQSLGQGLEFLIYFQGNSAPDKSGLPSDRFSAERTGGSVSTLTIQRTQQEDSAVYLCASSLYAGGSDTQYFGPGTRLTVL.

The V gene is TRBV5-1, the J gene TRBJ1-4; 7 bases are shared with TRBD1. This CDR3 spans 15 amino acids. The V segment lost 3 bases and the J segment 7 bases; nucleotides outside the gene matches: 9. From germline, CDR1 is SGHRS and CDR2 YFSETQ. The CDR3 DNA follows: TGCGCCAGCAGCTCGACAGGGAATTGGGGTGAAAAACTGTTTTTT. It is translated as CASSSTGNWGEKLFF.

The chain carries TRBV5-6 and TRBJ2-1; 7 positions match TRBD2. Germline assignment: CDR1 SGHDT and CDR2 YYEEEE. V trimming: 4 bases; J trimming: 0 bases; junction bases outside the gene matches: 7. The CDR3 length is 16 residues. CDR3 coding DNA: TGTGCCAGCAGCCCCCTAGCGGAAAGCTCCTACAATGAGCAGTTCTTC. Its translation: CASSPLAESSYNEQFF. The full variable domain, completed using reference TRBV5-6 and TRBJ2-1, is DAGVTQSPTHLIKTRGQQVTLRCSPKSGHDTVSWYQQALGQGPQFIFQYYEEEERQRGNFPDRFSGHQFPNYSSELNVNALLLGDSALYLCASSPLAESSYNEQFFGPGTRLTVL.

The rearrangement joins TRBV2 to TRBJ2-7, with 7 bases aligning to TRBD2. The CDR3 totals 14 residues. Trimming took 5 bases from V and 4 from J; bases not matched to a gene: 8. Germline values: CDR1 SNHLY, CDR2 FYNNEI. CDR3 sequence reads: CASSPPTSAYEQYF. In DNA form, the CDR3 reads TGTGCCAGCAGTCCGCCTACTAGCGCGTACGAGCAGTACTTC.

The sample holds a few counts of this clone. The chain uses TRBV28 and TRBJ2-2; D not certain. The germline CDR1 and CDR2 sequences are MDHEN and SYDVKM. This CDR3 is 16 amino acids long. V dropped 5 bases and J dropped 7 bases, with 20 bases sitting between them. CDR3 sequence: CASSALRWYDIGELFF. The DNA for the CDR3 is TGTGCCAGCAGTGCCCTTCGGTGGTACGATATCGGGGAGCTGTTTTTT. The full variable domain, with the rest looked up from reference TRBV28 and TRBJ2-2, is DVKVTQSSRYLVKRTGEKVFLECVQDMDHENMFWYRQDPGLGLRLIYFSYDVKMKEKGDIPEGYSVSREKKERFSLILESASTNQTSMYLCASSALRWYDIGELFFGEGSRLTVL.

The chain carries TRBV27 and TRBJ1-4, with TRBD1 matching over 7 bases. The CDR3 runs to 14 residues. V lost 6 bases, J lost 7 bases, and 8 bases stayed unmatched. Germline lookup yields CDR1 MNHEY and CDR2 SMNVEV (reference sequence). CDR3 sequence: CASRRTGYSEKLFF. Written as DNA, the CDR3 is TGTGCCAGCAGACGGACAGGTTATAGTGAAAAACTGTTTTTT. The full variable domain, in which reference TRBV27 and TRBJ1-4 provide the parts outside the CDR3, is EAQVTQNPRYLITVTGKKLTVTCSQNMNHEYMSWYRQDPGLGLRQIYYSMNVEVTDKGDVPEGYKVSRKEKRNFPLILESPSPNQTSLYFCASRRTGYSEKLFFGSGTQLSVL.

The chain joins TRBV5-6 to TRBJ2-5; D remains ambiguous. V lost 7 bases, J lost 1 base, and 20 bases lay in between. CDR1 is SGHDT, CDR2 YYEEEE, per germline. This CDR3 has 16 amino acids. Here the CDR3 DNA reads TGTGCCAGCGCCCCCGAACAGAGATTCCCCCAAGAGACCCAGTACTTC. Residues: CASAPEQRFPQETQYF.

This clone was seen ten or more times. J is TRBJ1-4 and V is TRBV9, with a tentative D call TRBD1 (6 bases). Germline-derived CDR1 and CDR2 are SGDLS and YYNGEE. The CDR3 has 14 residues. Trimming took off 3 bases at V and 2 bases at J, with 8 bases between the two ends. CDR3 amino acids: CASSADRTNEKLFF. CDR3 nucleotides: TGTGCCAGCAGCGCTGACAGGACTAATGAAAAACTGTTTTTT.

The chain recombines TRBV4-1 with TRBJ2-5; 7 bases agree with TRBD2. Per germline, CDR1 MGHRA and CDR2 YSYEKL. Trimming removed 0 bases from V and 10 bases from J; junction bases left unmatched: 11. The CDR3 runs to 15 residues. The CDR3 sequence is CASSQDGVSGEGQYF. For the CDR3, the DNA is TGCGCCAGCAGCCAAGATGGGGTCTCCGGGGAGGGCCAGTACTTC.

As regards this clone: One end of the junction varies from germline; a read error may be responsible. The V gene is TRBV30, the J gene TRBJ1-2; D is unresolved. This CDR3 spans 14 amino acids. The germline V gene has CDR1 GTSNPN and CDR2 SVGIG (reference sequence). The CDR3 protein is CAWSGRPLYYGYNF. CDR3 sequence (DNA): TGTGCCTGGAGTGGCAGACCGCTTTACTATGGCTACAACTTC.

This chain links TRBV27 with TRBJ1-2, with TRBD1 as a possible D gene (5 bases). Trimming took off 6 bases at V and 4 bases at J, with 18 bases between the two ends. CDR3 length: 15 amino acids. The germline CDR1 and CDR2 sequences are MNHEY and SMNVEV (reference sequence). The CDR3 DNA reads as TGTGCCAGCAGGCCCAGCGACGCAGGGCTCTATGGCTACACCTTC. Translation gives CASRPSDAGLYGYTF.

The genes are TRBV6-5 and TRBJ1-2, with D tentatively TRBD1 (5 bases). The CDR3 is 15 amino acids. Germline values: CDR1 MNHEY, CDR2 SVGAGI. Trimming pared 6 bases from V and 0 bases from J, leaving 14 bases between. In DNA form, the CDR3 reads TGTGCCAGCAGAGACGGGGGGAGAACTAACTATGGCTACACCTTC. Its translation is CASRDGGRTNYGYTF.

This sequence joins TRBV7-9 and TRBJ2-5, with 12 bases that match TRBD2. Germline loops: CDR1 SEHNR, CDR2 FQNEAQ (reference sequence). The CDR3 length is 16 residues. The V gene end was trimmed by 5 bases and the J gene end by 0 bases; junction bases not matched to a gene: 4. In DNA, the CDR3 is TGTGCCAGCAGCCTGGGACTAGCGGGCGACCAAGAGACCCAGTACTTC. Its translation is CASSLGLAGDQETQYF.